The clone carrying this T cell receptor beta chain was seen only a few times. Its antigen is as yet unknown. This entry comes from a study of T cells after yellow fever vaccination. Study overall: Fractions low in cell number were prepared with SMART-Seq v4 Ultra Low Input.

As TCR cDNA was made by 5'RACE template switching, a universal primer site and UMIs were added. TCRdb ran MiXCR on the 5' RACE reads and lists one entry per CDR3 protein. This table holds tens of thousands of distinct CDR3 sequences, around 7.7% found once. The study, taken as a whole, reports: Subsequent booster samples again held most clones from primary vaccination (around 96% CD4, about 85% CD8). Though weaker, the secondary response peaked faster, on day 5 versus 15.

CDR3 length equals 11 residues. Germline CDR1 and CDR2: PRHDT and FYEKMQ (reference sequence). Trimming shortened V by 2 bases and J by 5 bases, and 3 bases separated the two germline ends. The chain couples TRBV13 to TRBJ2-5, with no clear D. Sample: CD8+ T cells sorted from PBMCs, taken roughly 10 days after the first yellow fever vaccination. The sequence was collected from a man between 18 and 35 years old who received the YFV17D yellow fever vaccine. CDR3 DNA sequence: TGTGCCAGCAGCTTAAAGGAGACCCAGTACTTC. Its translation is CASSLKETQYF.